This T cell receptor (beta chain) derives from a study of blood T cell repertoires in COVID-19. As for the study in general: The United States, Italy and Spain provided the acute and convalescent COVID-19 samples. In each case, the material was cDNA or gDNA derived from T cells, B-cell-depleted T cells, or PBMCs.

The V gene end was trimmed by 6 bases and the J gene end by 7 bases; junction bases not matched to a gene: 7. The CDR3 is 14 amino acids. Germline lookup yields CDR1 LNHDA and CDR2 SQIVND (reference sequence). The authors' processing: It was from reference gene primer amplification that nucleated cell counts were estimated. The data were produced by immunoSEQ multiplex PCR, yet TCRdb's version contains in-frame clones alone and is incomplete. V, J and clone size were drawn from that table, and D and trimming were deduced from the DNA. The sample yields around 270,000 clones, more than 85% seen once. This clone came up many times.

The receptor comes from a man in his forties with acute or convalescent COVID-19. Material for sequencing was peripheral blood. This chain uses TRBV19 with TRBJ1-3, with 9 bases identical to TRBD1. The CDR3 protein is CASRSGTGSNTIYF. CDR3 nucleotide sequence: TGTGCCAGTAGGTCCGGGACAGGGAGTAACACCATATATTTT.